Sequencing of this TCR beta chain was carried out in a study of blood T cell repertoires in COVID-19. Assay: immunoSEQ multiplex PCR; the TCRdb copy retains only in-frame clones and omits some. The sample includes roughly 230,000 clones, around 84% of them seen just once. V was clipped by 1 base and J by 4 bases, with 8 bases between them. The CDR3 runs to 14 residues. The V gene's germline CDR1 is LGHNA and CDR2 YSLEER. The sample holds one count of this clone. The rearrangement joins TRBV4-3 to TRBJ1-5; tentative D call: TRBD1 (6 bases). Sequenced: peripheral blood. This clonotype originated in an elderly woman with COVID-19, enrolled during active disease. The CDR3 is CASSQGTVNQPQHF. CDR3 DNA sequence: TGCGCCAGCAGCCAAGGGACAGTAAATCAGCCCCAGCATTTT.